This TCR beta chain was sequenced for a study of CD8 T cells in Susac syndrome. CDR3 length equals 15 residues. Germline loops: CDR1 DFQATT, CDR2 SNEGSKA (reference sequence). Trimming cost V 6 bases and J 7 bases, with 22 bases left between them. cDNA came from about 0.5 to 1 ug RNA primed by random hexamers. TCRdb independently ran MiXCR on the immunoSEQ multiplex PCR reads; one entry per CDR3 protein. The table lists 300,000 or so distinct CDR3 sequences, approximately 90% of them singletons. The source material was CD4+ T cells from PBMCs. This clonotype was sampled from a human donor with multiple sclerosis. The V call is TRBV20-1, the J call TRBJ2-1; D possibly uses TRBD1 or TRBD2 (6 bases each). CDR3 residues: CSANGVGGPRNEQFF. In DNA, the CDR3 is TGCAGTGCCAACGGGGTTGGGGGGCCCCGGAATGAGCAGTTCTTC.